The present entry profiles one TCR beta chain with its context. Its antigen remains undetermined. Base qualities are not at hand, and no much larger clone is one base apart. These data come from a study of hypomethylating agent response in myelodysplastic syndrome (dated by TCRdb to the early 2020s). Study-level background: The hypomethylating agent given was azacitidine in about 75% of the 11 patients and decitabine in 3 of 11 patients. About 6 patients responded with complete response or hematologic improvement, and roughly five patients were non-responders. TET2 was the most frequent mutation, present in about 50% of the 11 patients. The cohort included roughly ten male and a couple of female myelodysplastic syndrome patients. On average the patients were approximately 72 +/- 6.3 years old, and a diploid cytogenetic profile was seen most often. Response was defined as complete response or hematologic improvement, and any patient who met neither criterion was considered a non-responder. On the study overall, not on this receptor specifically: Novel clonotypes appeared more often in responders, whereas non-responders had more contracted clonotypes after treatment. Possible recognition of novel MDS antigens by the shared GLIPH2 clusters was not confirmed, and experimental validation of that possible recognition is needed. After treatment with a hypomethylating agent, no significant changes in richness, rarefaction diversity or clonality were seen, whether all patients were considered together or each response group separately. Only 11 to 12 patients were analyzed, so the study cohort was small. The healthy control donors were not matched in age to the MDS patients, and this mismatch could have affected the comparison between MDS and healthy donors.

Bulk bone marrow was analyzed, and T-cell subsets were not sorted. Immunosequencing of the TCR beta CDR3 regions was performed on bone marrow from 10 to 11 myelodysplastic syndrome patients before and after hypomethylating agent therapy. Each patient contributed a baseline bone marrow plus two to three bone marrows at different post-treatment timepoints for longitudinal repertoire tracking. Genomic DNA was extracted from whole bone marrow, and quality was checked by TapeStation, NanoDrop OneC and PicoGreen assays. The library was built by means of the immunoSEQ multiplex PCR assay. Each sample was run at survey resolution as two replicates of approximately 200 ng apiece, for a total of approximately 400 ng of DNA. The hsTCRB kit detected rearranged TCRB sequences in genomic DNA using multiplex PCR primers targeting V and J genes. To amplify the CDR3 region, the first PCR ran for 31 cycles with the QIAGEN Multiplex PCR Kit. A second PCR of seven to eight cycles attached sample barcodes and Illumina adapters to each replicate. Pooled libraries were quantified using a QuantStudio 6 and the KAPA library quantification kit. About 15 pM of pooled libraries was sequenced on an Illumina MiSeq using 156-cycle single-end reads and a 15-cycle index read. In the authors' own workflow: Of 150,000 to 200,000 unique clonotypes, 1.5% to 2% were flagged by VDJdb annotation as previously reported viral-epitope-specific. The immunoSEQ Data Assistant and immunoSEQ Analyzer turned the raw reads into TCRB repertoires that were normalized and annotated. Clonotypes were analyzed with BioAnalyzer and version 0.6.5 of the immunarch R package. Richness was estimated after downsampling every repertoire to the clone count of the smallest repertoire. Clonotypes were categorized as expanded, contracted or novel by Fisher's exact tests, where a novel clonotype had zero frequency before treatment. Significantly changed CDR3 beta sequences were clustered with GLIPH2 at simulation_depth=1000 and kmer_min_depth=3, and CDR3s shorter than five residues were left out. TCRdb stores this immuneACCESS table with in-frame sequences only. Part of the clones is absent; in the studies checked, under half of the shortfall reflects unresolved V genes, and no reason is known for the rest. Clone size and V and J calls were adopted from that table, with D and trimming inferred from the DNA. In this sample the table shows several thousand clones, 70% to 85% of which occur a single time. 8% to 10% of the sample is in the top ten clones.

V and J lose 5 bases and 7 bases, and a span of 17 bases separates them. The CDR3, cysteine through phenylalanine, is 14 amino acids long. CDR3 DNA only is kept here, 42 bases in frame from base 1. Based on the germline V gene, the CDR1 and CDR2 sequences are MNHNS and SASEGT. The sequence derives from a human donor with myelodysplastic syndrome. The material sequenced was bone marrow, taken before or after starting hypomethylating agent treatment for myelodysplastic syndrome (not recorded which). This chain joins TRBV6-1 to TRBJ1-2, with no confident D gene call. The CDR3 loop reads CASSPQVGFGGYTF. The DNA sequence follows: TGTGCCAGCAGTCCCCAGGTCGGGTTCGGTGGCTACACCTTC.